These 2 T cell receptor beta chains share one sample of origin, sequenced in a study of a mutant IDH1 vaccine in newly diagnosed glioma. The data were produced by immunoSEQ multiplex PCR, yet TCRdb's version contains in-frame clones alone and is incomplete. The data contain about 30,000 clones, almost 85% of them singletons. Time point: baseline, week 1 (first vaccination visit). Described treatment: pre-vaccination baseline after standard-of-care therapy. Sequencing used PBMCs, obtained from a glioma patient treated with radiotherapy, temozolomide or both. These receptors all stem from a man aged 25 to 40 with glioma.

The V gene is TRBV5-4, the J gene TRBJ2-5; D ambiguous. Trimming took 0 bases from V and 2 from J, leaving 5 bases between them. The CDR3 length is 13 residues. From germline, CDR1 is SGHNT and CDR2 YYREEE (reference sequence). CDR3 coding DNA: TGTGCCAGCAGCTTGGAAGGGCAAGAGACCCAGTACTTC. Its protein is CASSLEGQETQYF.

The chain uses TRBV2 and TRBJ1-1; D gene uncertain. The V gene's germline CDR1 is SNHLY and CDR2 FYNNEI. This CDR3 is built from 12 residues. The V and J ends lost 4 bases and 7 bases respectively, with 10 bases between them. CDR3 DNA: TGTGCCAGCAGTGGGTCCGCAGATGAAGCTTTCTTT. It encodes CASSGSADEAFF.